Listed below are T cell receptor beta chains from one sample, sequenced in a study of STAT3 mutations in large granular lymphocyte leukemia. Profiled with immunoSEQ multiplex PCR; TCRdb holds only in-frame clones, not every one. The repertoire holds 17,000 or so clones, 80% to 90% seen once, with about 8.1% in the top ten. The sequencing sample was made of peripheral blood mononuclear cells. These receptor sequences come from a man between 45 and 60 years old with T-cell large granular lymphocyte leukemia. Some clones in this sample may be carry-over from other donors' samples. Both conserved end residues are part of each CDR3. D genes are given only for firm matches. Rows give clone size only sometimes, using once, few, many, or a class for an expanded clone.

J gene | D gene | V gene | clone size | CDR3 protein | CDR3 DNA
TRBJ1-5 | . | TRBV5-4 | . | CASSLQGSGNQPQHF | TGTGCCAGCAGCTTACAGGGATCCGGCAATCAGCCCCAGCATTTT
TRBJ2-3 | TRBD2 | TRBV6-6 | . | CASSYSRASGRDTQYF | TGTGCCAGCAGTTACTCGAGGGCTAGCGGGAGGGATACGCAGTATTTT
TRBJ2-5 | TRBD1 | TRBV5-1 | . | CASSLSTGGETQYF | TGCGCCAGCAGCTTAAGTACAGGGGGAGAGACCCAGTACTTC
TRBJ1-1 | . | TRBV29-1 | . | CSVEDSRQKAFF | TGCAGCGTTGAAGATTCGAGACAGAAAGCTTTCTTT
TRBJ1-1 | TRBD1 | TRBV25-1 | . | CASSDLVRDRGRHTEAFF | TGTGCCAGCAGTGATCTGGTAAGAGACAGGGGTCGTCACACTGAAGCTTTCTTT
TRBJ2-7 | . | TRBV29-1 | . | CSVETGDSYEQYF | TGCAGCGTTGAAACGGGGGATTCCTACGAGCAGTACTTC
TRBJ2-2 | . | TRBV7-9 | . | CASSFGGTANTGELFF | TGTGCCAGCAGCTTCGGGGGTACCGCGAACACCGGGGAGCTGTTTTTT
TRBJ2-7 | . | TRBV13 | . | CASSQSRDGSYEQYF | TGTGCCAGCAGCCAAAGTAGAGACGGCTCCTACGAGCAGTACTTC
TRBJ2-7 | TRBD2 | TRBV27 | few | CASSLRWRAASGTSYEQYF | TGTGCCAGCAGTTTAAGGTGGCGGGCGGCTAGCGGGACCTCCTACGAGCAGTACTTC
TRBJ2-5 | TRBD1 | TRBV5-4 | . | CASSNGQGETQYF | TGTGCCAGCAGCAACGGACAGGGGGAGACCCAGTACTTC
TRBJ2-7 | . | TRBV7-2 | . | CASSPRIRLVGDRHEQYF | TGTGCCAGCAGCCCGCGAATTAGACTAGTGGGGGACCGCCACGAGCAGTACTTC
TRBJ1-6 | . | TRBV5-1 | . | CASSLDSLGGGSPLHF | TGCGCCAGCAGCTTGGACAGCCTAGGCGGAGGTTCACCCCTCCACTTT
TRBJ2-3 | TRBD2 | TRBV7-9 | few | CASSPLADVTDTQYF | TGTGCCAGCAGTCCACTAGCGGACGTCACAGATACGCAGTATTTT
TRBJ2-2 | . | TRBV11-3 | . | CASSLRDGKPGELFF | TGTGCCAGCAGCTTAAGGGACGGCAAACCCGGGGAGCTGTTTTTT